This paragraph covers one TCR beta chain sequence. Its antigen has not been determined. No base quality information exists; no much larger clone differs at one position. This sample is part of a study of control samples from healthy donors and cancer patients (dated by TCRdb to about 2020). The library relied on the immunoSEQ multiplex PCR assay. TCRdb carries this immuneACCESS record with in-frame sequences only. Its versions omit some clonotypes, under half of them owing to an unresolved V gene in the studies checked, with the rest unexplained. In all, the sample holds about 110,000 clones, and almost 85% of those were seen once. The ten largest clones take up 6% to 8% of the sample. At the junction V is shortened by 4 bases and J by 5 bases; bases outside the gene matches: 6. Reading the germline V gene (reference sequence) gives CDR1 MNHEY and CDR2 SMNVEV. The cysteine opens and the phenylalanine closes a CDR3 of 16 amino acids. Only the CDR3 DNA is retained, 48 bases long and in frame from the first base.

The origin of this receptor is a young man in good health. Sequences were obtained from blood. This chain joins TRBV27 to TRBJ2-3; 13 bases in the junction line up with TRBD2. DNA sequence: TGTGCCAGCAGTTCCTTAGGACTAGCGGGGGTAGATACGCAGTATTTT. The translation is CASSSLGLAGVDTQYF.